Given below is one T cell receptor (beta chain) in context. A few counts support this clonotype. Its binding antigen is unknown. Base qualities are not recorded, but no much larger clone differs from it by a single base. This specimen comes from a study of T-cell reconstitution after alpha-beta-depleted transplantation in children (dated by TCRdb to 2016 to 2018). Background on the whole study: The study quantitatively tracked T-cell immune reconstitution after TCRalphabeta/CD19-depleted allogeneic hematopoietic cell transplantation in children using TCR repertoire profiling. Overall study outcomes, separate from this receptor: The apparently early recovery of alphabetaT-cell counts about two months after transplant reportedly depended on only several hundred rapidly expanded clones that came from non-depleted graft cells. Over the following months the frequencies of hyperexpanded clones went down, and after one year T-cell counts and TCRbeta diversity were mostly credited to newly produced T cells. In some patients, the high TCRbeta diversity seen at day 60 was put down to recipient T cells and intrathymic progenitors that had survived conditioning.

Libraries were prepared through PCR. TCRdb records Illumina HiSeq 2500 as the sequencer. Molecular barcoding was employed in the preparation of TCR libraries, with unique molecular identifiers being used to normalize TCRbeta repertoire quantification. TCRdb reanalyzed the raw reads on its own, using fastp at Q25 for trimming and MiXCR for clone calling, and kept in-frame beta chains. Each record represents a unique CDR3 protein, reported with the most common genes and DNA among its rows. For this sample the table gives around 420,000 distinct CDR3 sequences, of which around 15% were detected only once. The biggest ten clones account for approximately 29% of the sample. Including the terminal cysteine and phenylalanine, the CDR3 comprises 14 residues. The CDR3 DNA has 42 bases and is translated from base 1. Looking up the germline V gene yields CDR1 SGHVS and CDR2 FNYEAQ. Trimming costs V 5 bases and J 6 bases, and their ends lie 15 bases apart.

Taken with the paper, the label for treatment or condition translates to: allogeneic hematopoietic cell transplantation with graft depleted of TCRalphabeta T cells and CD19 B cells. The transplant recipients were children given TCRalphabeta/CD19-depleted allogeneic hematopoietic cell grafts. The receptor comes from a boy in the first two years of life who had a stem cell transplant for Wiskott-Aldrich syndrome, so the T cells may come from the graft donor. The sequence joins TRBV7-6 to TRBJ2-3, with the D segment possibly TRBD1 or TRBD2, each aligning over 5 bases. Sequenced material: PBMCs, mostly from graft donor cells, taken 360 days after TCRalphabeta/CD19-depleted stem cell transplant. The CDR3 amino acid sequence is: CASSPRPGADTQYF. At the DNA level, the sequence is TGTGCCAGCAGCCCCCGCCCCGGGGCTGATACGCAGTATTTT.